Each of the 22 T cell receptor beta chains below was sequenced from the same sample in a study of regulatory T cells in long-lasting Graves disease. Noted time point: newly diagnosed GD, antithyroid drugs for less than 3 months. RNA extracted from PBMCs served as the sequencing template. With iRepertoire HTBI primers and Arm-PCR of CDR3 regions, TCR beta libraries were built. MiXCR was run by TCRdb on the multiplex PCR reads, yielding one entry per CDR3 protein. Among approximately 470,000 distinct CDR3 sequences listed, 15% to 20% were seen once. These same data were also listed under a study on T cells in Graves' hyperthyroidism and ophthalmopathy.

Specimen: peripheral blood mononuclear cells (PBMCs), collected at new diagnosis, from a patient treated with antithyroid drugs. The source is a man aged 40-50 years with Graves disease.

At least ten counts were recorded for this clonotype. The rearrangement uses TRBV24-1 and TRBJ2-2; D might be TRBD1 (5 bases). The V end lost 4 bases, the J end lost 5 bases, and 10 bases lay between the germline ends. The length of the CDR3 is 14 residues. Per the germline V gene, CDR1 is KGHDR and CDR2 is SFDVKD. CDR3 in DNA: TGTGCCACCAGTGAATTAAGGGGTACCGGGGAGCTGTTTTTT. It specifies CATSELRGTGELFF.

This clonotype was observed many times. This sequence joins TRBV20-1 and TRBJ1-5, with D unclear. CDR1 is DFQATT and CDR2 is SNEGSKA in the germline V gene (reference sequence). The germline V and J ends were trimmed by 0 bases and 0 bases, with 15 bases remaining between them. CDR3 length equals 17 residues. The CDR3, as DNA: TGCAGTGCTAGAGATTTGGTAGAGATTAATAGCAATCAGCCCCAGCATTTT. Encoded protein: CSARDLVEINSNQPQHF.

This chain links TRBV20-1 with TRBJ2-7; 9 bases align to TRBD2. Germline V lookup: CDR1 DFQATT, CDR2 SNEGSKA (reference sequence). J was trimmed by 2 bases and V by 3 bases; bases with no gene match: 8. This CDR3 comprises 15 residues. The CDR3 nucleotides read TGCAGTGCTAGGCCGCTAGCGGGAAATCCCTACGAGCAGTACTTC. Translated, it gives CSARPLAGNPYEQYF.

Concerning this clonotype itself: Given a much more abundant clone one base away, this may be a read error. V gene TRBV5-1 combines with J gene TRBJ1-4, with D hard to call. Germline values: CDR1 SGHRS, CDR2 YFSETQ. The V end was cut by 1 base, the J end by 12 bases, with 16 bases between. The CDR3 covers 14 residues. The CDR3 bases are TGCGCCAGCAGCTTGTGGGGAATCGACATGGAACTGTTTTTT. This gives the protein CASSLWGIDMELFF.

At least ten counts were recorded for this clonotype. This chain joins TRBV30 and TRBJ2-2; 9 bases match TRBD2. J was trimmed by 4 bases and V by 2 bases; bases with no gene match: 8. The CDR3 sequence is 16 residues long. Per germline, CDR1 GTSNPN and CDR2 SVGIG (reference sequence). Here the CDR3 DNA reads TGTGCCTGGAGTTCGCTAGCGGGATCGGGCACCGGGGAGCTGTTTTTT. Protein: CAWSSLAGSGTGELFF. Based on the CDR3 plus reference TRBV30 and TRBJ2-2, the full variable domain is SQTIHQWPATLVQPVGSPLSLECTVEGTSNPNLYWYRQAAGRGLQLLFYSVGIGQISSEVPQNLSASRPQDRQFILSSKKLLLSDSGFYLCAWSSLAGSGTGELFFGEGSRLTVL.

Many counts were recorded for this clonotype. V usage is TRBV7-8 and J usage is TRBJ1-1; a weak D match, TRBD1 (6 bases). This CDR3 is built from 16 residues. V lost 1 base, J lost 5 bases, and 17 bases lay in between. CDR1 is SGHVS and CDR2 is FQNEAQ in the germline V gene. CDR3 protein: CASSLDVSRGNTEAFF. Here the CDR3 DNA reads TGTGCCAGCAGCTTAGATGTTAGCAGGGGAAATACTGAAGCTTTCTTT.

A note on this clonotype: A read error may explain this, as a much larger clone is one base away. This rearrangement joins TRBV29-1 to TRBJ2-5, with D possibly being TRBD2 (5 bases). The J call may be faulty, since TRBJ2-1 better matches the DNA end. Germline lookup yields CDR1 SQVTM and CDR2 ANQGSEA. The CDR3 has 14 residues. CDR3 in amino acids: CSVEGISVYNEQFF. CDR3 DNA sequence: TGCAGCGTTGAGGGGATTAGCGTGTACAATGAGCAGTTCTTC.

This clonotype was detected ten times or more. This rearrangement joins TRBV7-2 to TRBJ2-1; no definite D call. V lost 0 bases to trimming and J lost 9 bases, with 9 bases between them. The CDR3 runs 13 residues. Germline-derived CDR1 and CDR2 are SGHTA and FQGNSA. In DNA form, the CDR3 reads TGTGCCAGCAGCTTAGCCCGTGCCGGTGAGCAGTTCTTC. Translation: CASSLARAGEQFF.

This clonotype appeared many times. The chain links TRBV3-1 to TRBJ2-1, with D unclear. Trimming took 1 base from V and 9 from J, leaving 10 bases between them. Germline CDR1 LGHDT, CDR2 YNNKEL (reference sequence). This CDR3 is 13 amino acids long. In DNA form, the CDR3 reads TGTGCCAGCAGCCAAGTTGGAACGGGTGAGCAGTTCTTC. This sequence encodes CASSQVGTGEQFF.

This clonotype was picked up many times. The rearrangement links TRBV20-1 to TRBJ1-5, with 8 bases matching TRBD1. The CDR3 has 14 amino acids. V was pared by 6 bases and J by 7 bases, with 11 bases of the junction left unmatched. The V gene's germline CDR1 is DFQATT and CDR2 SNEGSKA (reference sequence). The CDR3 nucleotides read TGCAGTGCCCCGATCCAGGGGGCAGGGCAGCCCCAGCATTTT. Amino acids: CSAPIQGAGQPQHF.

This clonotype was seen ten or more times. V gene TRBV7-8 combines with J gene TRBJ1-1, with D perhaps TRBD1 (5 bases). CDR1 and CDR2 (germline): SGHVS, FQNEAQ. V lost 2 bases and J 0 bases, leaving 16 bases between the germline ends. CDR3 length equals 17 residues. The CDR3 region has the DNA TGTGCCAGCAGCTTATACGTCTCGCGCAGGGTGAACACTGAAGCTTTCTTT. This encodes CASSLYVSRRVNTEAFF.

CDR3 amino acids: CASTLGDSPLHF. For the CDR3, the DNA is TGTGCCAGCACTCTAGGGGATTCACCCCTCCACTTT. The genes are TRBV7-9 and TRBJ1-6; a weak D match, TRBD1 (5 bases). The CDR3 has 12 residues. Trimming took 7 bases from V and 8 from J, leaving 9 bases between them. Germline V lookup: CDR1 SEHNR, CDR2 FQNEAQ (reference sequence).

This clonotype has ten or more counts. This chain connects TRBV5-1 to TRBJ2-7; D is perhaps TRBD1 (5 bases). Germline V gives CDR1 SGHRS, CDR2 YFSETQ. The CDR3 loop spans 15 amino acids. Between the trimmed V and J ends, which lost 2 bases and 1 base, there was a span of 13 bases. CDR3 DNA: TGCGCCAGCAGCTTACTCCCGACAGCTTCCTACGAGCAGTACTTC. Protein product: CASSLLPTASYEQYF.

This clonotype occurred many times. The chain carries TRBV12-5 and TRBJ2-1, with D hard to call. The CDR3 has 12 residues. The germline gives CDR1 LGHNT, CDR2 FRNRAP. V was cut by 0 bases and J by 15 bases, with 12 bases left in between. CDR3: CASGLVLGIRFF. CDR3 in DNA: TGTGCTAGTGGTTTGGTACTGGGGATACGGTTCTTC.

There are a few counts of this clonotype. The chain is built from TRBV20-1 and TRBJ2-7, with 11 bases aligning to TRBD2. The CDR3 extends over 17 amino acids. Germline V lookup: CDR1 DFQATT, CDR2 SNEGSKA (reference sequence). J gave up 6 bases and V 0 bases, and 13 bases lay outside the gene matches. As DNA, the CDR3 is TGCAGTGCTAGAGATCCCCTAGCGGGAGGCGTCAGCATCGAGCAGTACTTC. This encodes CSARDPLAGGVSIEQYF.

Points on this clonotype: A junction boundary mismatches the germline segment, possibly from a read error. V gene TRBV28 combines with J gene TRBJ2-1; possibly TRBD2 for D (5 bases). CDR3 size: 15 residues. CDR1 and CDR2 (germline): MDHEN, SYDVKM. CDR3: CPSSSPWGADNEQFF. CDR3 coding DNA: TGTCCCAGCAGTTCCCCCTGGGGAGCCGACAATGAGCAGTTCTTC.

This clonotype was detected many times. V and J are TRBV10-3 and TRBJ2-3; no reliable D call. CDR1 ENHRY and CDR2 SYGVKD come from the germline V gene. The CDR3 has 15 amino acids. V was clipped by 3 bases and J by 6 bases, with 16 bases between them. CDR3 in amino acids: CAISDNRVGEDTQYF. The CDR3 DNA reads as TGTGCCATCAGTGACAACAGAGTAGGCGAGGATACGCAGTATTTT.

This clonotype was seen a handful of times. The chain has TRBV5-5 and TRBJ2-7, with D hard to call. The CDR3 length is 13 residues. Looked up from germline, CDR1 is SGHKS and CDR2 is YYEKEE (reference sequence). V gave up 3 bases and J gave up 3 bases, with 10 bases separating them. CDR3 DNA sequence: TGTGCCAGCAGCTCATATTCCTTCTACGAGCAGTACTTC. Its translation: CASSSYSFYEQYF.

The V and J genes are TRBV20-1 and TRBJ1-5, with D unresolved. Between the trimmed V and J ends, which lost 0 bases and 0 bases, there was a span of 6 bases. This CDR3 has 14 residues. CDR1 and CDR2 (germline): DFQATT, SNEGSKA (reference sequence). CDR3 sequence: CSARDHHSNQPQHF. The CDR3 nucleotides are TGCAGTGCTAGAGATCACCATAGCAATCAGCCCCAGCATTTT.

The table lists this clonotype with many counts. The chain joins TRBV3-1 to TRBJ2-7; 7 nucleotides align to TRBD2. V dropped 1 base and J dropped 3; count of bases not matched to a gene: 6. The CDR3 totals 15 residues. Germline lookup yields CDR1 LGHDT and CDR2 YNNKEL (reference sequence). CDR3 loop: CASSQAWGGHYEQYF. CDR3 DNA: TGTGCCAGCAGCCAAGCTTGGGGGGGTCACTACGAGCAGTACTTC.

CDR3 in amino acids: CASSQRDGGETQYF. Written as DNA, the CDR3 is TGTGCCAGCAGCCAACGAGACGGGGGAGAGACCCAGTACTTC. The genes are TRBV11-2 and TRBJ2-5, with D tentatively TRBD2 (6 bases). V lost 5 bases, J lost 4 bases, and 14 bases lay in between. The germline V gene encodes CDR1 SGHAT and CDR2 FQNNGV. CDR3 length: 14 residues.

Many counts were recorded for this clonotype. The chain uses TRBV12-3 or TRBV12-4 and TRBJ1-2; 12 bases match TRBD1. This CDR3 spans 16 amino acids. Losses at the gene ends were 7 bases for V and 8 bases for J; bases not matched to a gene: 14. The CDR3 DNA reads as TGTGCCAGCACCGAGACCCGGGACAGGGGGCGATGGGGCTACACCTTC. Translated, it gives CASTETRDRGRWGYTF.